The present TCR beta chain was sequenced within a study of blood T cell repertoires in COVID-19. Study-level information: The analysed material was cDNA or gDNA that came from T cells, B-cell-depleted T cells, or PBMCs.

Trimming left V 5 bases short and J 6 bases short, with 14 bases between. This CDR3 is built from 13 residues. CDR1 is SNHLY, CDR2 FYNNEI, per germline. Clones were sequenced by immunoSEQ multiplex PCR, and TCRdb holds only the in-frame ones, with some missing. Of 100,000 or so clones in the sample, approximately 90% are singletons; the top ten hold around 2.1%. This TCR was recovered from a man aged 50-59 years with active COVID-19. Input material: peripheral blood. The genes are TRBV2 and TRBJ2-7; D possibly corresponds to TRBD1 (5 bases). In nucleotides, the CDR3 is TGTGCCAGCAGTACCGGGCCAAGGGGCGAGCAGTACGTC. It translates to CASSTGPRGEQYV.